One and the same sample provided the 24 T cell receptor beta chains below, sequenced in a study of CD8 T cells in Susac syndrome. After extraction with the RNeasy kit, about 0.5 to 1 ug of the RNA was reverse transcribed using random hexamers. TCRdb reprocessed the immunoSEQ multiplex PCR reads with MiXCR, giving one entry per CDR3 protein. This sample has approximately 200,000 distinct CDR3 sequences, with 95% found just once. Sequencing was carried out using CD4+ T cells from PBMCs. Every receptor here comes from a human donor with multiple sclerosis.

The CDR3 loop reads CASRPQGADTEAFF. CDR3 sequence (DNA): TGTGCCAGCAGACCCCAGGGGGCGGACACTGAAGCTTTCTTT. The chain couples TRBV12-3 or TRBV12-4 to TRBJ1-1; 8 positions agree with TRBD1. The V segment lost 6 bases and the J segment 3 bases; nucleotides outside the gene matches: 6. The CDR3 totals 14 residues.

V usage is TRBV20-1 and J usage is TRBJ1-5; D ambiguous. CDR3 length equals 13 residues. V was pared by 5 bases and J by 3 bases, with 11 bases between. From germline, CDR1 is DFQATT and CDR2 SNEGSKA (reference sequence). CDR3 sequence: CSAVSRANQPQHF. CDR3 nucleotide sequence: TGCAGTGCTGTCTCAAGGGCCAATCAGCCCCAGCATTTT.

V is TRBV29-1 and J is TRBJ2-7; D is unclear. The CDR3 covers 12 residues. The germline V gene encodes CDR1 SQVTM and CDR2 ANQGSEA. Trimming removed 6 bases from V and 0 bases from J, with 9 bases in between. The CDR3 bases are TGCAGCGTGCGTCGGAGCTCCTACGAGCAGTACTTC. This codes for CSVRRSSYEQYF.

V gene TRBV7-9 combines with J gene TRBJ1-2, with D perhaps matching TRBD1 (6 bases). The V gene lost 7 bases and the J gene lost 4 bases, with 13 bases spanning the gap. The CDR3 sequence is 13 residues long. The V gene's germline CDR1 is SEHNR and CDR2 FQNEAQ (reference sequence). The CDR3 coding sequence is TGTGCCAGCACCCCCGACAGGATCTATGGCTACACCTTC. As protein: CASTPDRIYGYTF.

The DNA of the CDR3 is TGCAGTGCTAGAGGAGGGACTAGCGGGGGGATTGAGCAGTTCTTC. Encoded protein: CSARGGTSGGIEQFF. The V gene is TRBV20-1, the J gene TRBJ2-1; 15 bases align to TRBD2. J was trimmed by 9 bases and V by 1 base; bases with no gene match: 4. The CDR3 sequence is 15 residues long. Germline V gives CDR1 DFQATT, CDR2 SNEGSKA (reference sequence).

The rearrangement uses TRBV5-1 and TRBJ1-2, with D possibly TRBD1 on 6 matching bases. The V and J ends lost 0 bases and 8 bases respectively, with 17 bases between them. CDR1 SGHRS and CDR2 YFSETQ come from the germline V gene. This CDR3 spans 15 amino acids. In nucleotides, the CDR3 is TGCGCCAGCAGCTTGGCCGGGGGACAAAGTGCAGGCTACACCTTC. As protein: CASSLAGGQSAGYTF.

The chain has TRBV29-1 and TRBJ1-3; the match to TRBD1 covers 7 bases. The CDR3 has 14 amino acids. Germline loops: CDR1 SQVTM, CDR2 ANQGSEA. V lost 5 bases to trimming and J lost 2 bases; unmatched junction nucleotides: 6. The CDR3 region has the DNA TGCAGCGTTCGAGGGGGCGAAACTGGAAACACCATATATTTT. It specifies CSVRGGETGNTIYF.

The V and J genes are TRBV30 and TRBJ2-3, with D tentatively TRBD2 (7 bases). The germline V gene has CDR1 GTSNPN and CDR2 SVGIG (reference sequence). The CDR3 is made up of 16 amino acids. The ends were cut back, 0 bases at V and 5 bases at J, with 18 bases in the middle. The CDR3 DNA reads TGTGCCTGGAGTGTATACGAGGGGGGGCCTCTAGATACGCAGTATTTT. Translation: CAWSVYEGGPLDTQYF.

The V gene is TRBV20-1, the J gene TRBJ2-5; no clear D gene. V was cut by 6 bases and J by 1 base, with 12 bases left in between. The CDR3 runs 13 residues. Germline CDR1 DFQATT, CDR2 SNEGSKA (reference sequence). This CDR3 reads CSATSTSQETQYF. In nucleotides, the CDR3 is TGCAGTGCGACATCTACATCCCAAGAGACCCAGTACTTC.

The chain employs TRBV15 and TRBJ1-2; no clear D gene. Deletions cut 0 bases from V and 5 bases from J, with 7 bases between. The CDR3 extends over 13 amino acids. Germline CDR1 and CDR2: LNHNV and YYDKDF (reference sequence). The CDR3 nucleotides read TGTGCCACCAGCAGAGAATCCGGGTATGGCTACACCTTC. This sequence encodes CATSRESGYGYTF.

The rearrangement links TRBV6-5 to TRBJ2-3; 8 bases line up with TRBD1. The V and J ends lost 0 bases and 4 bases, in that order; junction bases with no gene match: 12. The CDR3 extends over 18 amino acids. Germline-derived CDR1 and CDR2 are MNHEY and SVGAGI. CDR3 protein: CASSYSTGTGGIPDTQYF. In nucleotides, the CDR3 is TGTGCCAGCAGTTACTCGACTGGGACAGGAGGGATCCCAGATACGCAGTATTTT.

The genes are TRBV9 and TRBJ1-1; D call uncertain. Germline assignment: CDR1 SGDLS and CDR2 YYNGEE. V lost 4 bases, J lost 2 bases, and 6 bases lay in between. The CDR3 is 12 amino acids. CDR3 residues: CASSRINTEAFF. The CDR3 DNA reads TGTGCCAGCAGCCGGATTAACACTGAAGCTTTCTTT.

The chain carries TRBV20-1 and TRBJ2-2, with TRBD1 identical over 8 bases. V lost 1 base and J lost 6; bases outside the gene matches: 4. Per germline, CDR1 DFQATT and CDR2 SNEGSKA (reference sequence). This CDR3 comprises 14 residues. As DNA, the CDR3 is TGCAGTGCTAGAGTCACAGGGGGTCCCGGGGAGCTGTTTTTT. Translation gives CSARVTGGPGELFF.

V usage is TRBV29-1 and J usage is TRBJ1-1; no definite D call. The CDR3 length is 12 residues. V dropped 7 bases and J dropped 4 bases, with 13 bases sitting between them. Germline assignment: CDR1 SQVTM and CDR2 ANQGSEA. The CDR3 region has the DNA TGCAGCGGTCTGGATACCTCCACTGAAGCTTTCTTT. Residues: CSGLDTSTEAFF. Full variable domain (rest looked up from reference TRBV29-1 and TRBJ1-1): SAVISQKPSRDICQRGTSLTIQCQVDSQVTMMFWYRQQPGQSLTLIATANQGSEATYESGFVIDKFPISRPNLTFSTLTVSNMSPEDSSIYLCSGLDTSTEAFFGQGTRLTVV.

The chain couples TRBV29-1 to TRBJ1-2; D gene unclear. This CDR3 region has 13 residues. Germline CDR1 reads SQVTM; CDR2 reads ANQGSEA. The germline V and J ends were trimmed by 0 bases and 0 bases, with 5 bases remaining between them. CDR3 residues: CSVEDRTNYGYTF. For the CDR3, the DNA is TGCAGCGTTGAAGACAGAACTAACTATGGCTACACCTTC.

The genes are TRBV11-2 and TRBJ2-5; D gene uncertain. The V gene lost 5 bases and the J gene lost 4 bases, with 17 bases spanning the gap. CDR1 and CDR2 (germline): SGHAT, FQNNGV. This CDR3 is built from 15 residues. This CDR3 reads CASSASLGFGETQYF. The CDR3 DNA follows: TGTGCCAGCAGCGCCTCTTTGGGGTTCGGAGAGACCCAGTACTTC.

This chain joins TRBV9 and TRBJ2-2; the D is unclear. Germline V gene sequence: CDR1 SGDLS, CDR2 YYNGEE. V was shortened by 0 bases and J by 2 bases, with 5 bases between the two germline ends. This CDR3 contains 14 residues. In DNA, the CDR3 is TGTGCCAGCAGCGTAGCTAGAAACACCGGGGAGCTGTTTTTT. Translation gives CASSVARNTGELFF. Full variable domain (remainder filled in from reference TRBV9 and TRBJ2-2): DSGVTQTPKHLITATGQRVTLRCSPRSGDLSVYWYQQSLDQGLQFLIQYYNGEERAKGNILERFSAQQFPDLHSELNLSSLELGDSALYFCASSVARNTGELFFGEGSRLTVL.

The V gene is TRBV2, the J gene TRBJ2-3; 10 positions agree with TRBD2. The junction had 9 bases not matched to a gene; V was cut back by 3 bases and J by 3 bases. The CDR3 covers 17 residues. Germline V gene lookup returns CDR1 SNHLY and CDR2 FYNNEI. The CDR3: CASSEIPSGGVTDTQYF. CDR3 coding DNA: TGTGCCAGCAGTGAGATTCCGAGCGGGGGGGTAACAGATACGCAGTATTTT. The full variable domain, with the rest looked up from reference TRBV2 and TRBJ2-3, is EPEVTQTPSHQVTQMGQEVILRCVPISNHLYFYWYRQILGQKVEFLVSFYNNEISEKSEIFDDQFSVERPDGSNFTLKIRSTKLEDSAMYFCASSEIPSGGVTDTQYFGPGTRLTVL.

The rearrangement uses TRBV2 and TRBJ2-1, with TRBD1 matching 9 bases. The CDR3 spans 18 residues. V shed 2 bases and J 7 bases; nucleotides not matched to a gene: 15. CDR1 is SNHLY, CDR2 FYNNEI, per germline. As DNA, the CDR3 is TGTGCCAGCAGTGAACGGGGACCGCGGGGACAGGGTTATAATGAGCAGTTCTTC. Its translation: CASSERGPRGQGYNEQFF. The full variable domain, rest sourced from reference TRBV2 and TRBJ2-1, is EPEVTQTPSHQVTQMGQEVILRCVPISNHLYFYWYRQILGQKVEFLVSFYNNEISEKSEIFDDQFSVERPDGSNFTLKIRSTKLEDSAMYFCASSERGPRGQGYNEQFFGPGTRLTVL.

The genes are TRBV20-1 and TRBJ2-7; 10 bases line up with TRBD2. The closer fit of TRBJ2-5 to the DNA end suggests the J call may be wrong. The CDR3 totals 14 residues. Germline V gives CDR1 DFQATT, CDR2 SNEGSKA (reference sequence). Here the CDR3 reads CSAPLAGDAETQYF. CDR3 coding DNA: TGCAGTGCCCCCCTAGCGGGGGATGCGGAGACCCAGTACTTC.

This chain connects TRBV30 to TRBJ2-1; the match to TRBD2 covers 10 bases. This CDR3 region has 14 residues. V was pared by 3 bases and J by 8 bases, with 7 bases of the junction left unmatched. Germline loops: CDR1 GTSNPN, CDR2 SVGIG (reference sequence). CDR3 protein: CAWSSGGAVDEQFF. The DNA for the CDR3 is TGTGCCTGGAGCAGCGGGGGGGCCGTGGATGAGCAGTTCTTC.

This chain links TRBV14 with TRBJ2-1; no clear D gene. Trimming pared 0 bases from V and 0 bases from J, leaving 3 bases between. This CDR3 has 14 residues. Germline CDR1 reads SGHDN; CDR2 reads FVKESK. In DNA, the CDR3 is TGTGCCAGCAGCCAAGATAACTCCTACAATGAGCAGTTCTTC. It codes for CASSQDNSYNEQFF.

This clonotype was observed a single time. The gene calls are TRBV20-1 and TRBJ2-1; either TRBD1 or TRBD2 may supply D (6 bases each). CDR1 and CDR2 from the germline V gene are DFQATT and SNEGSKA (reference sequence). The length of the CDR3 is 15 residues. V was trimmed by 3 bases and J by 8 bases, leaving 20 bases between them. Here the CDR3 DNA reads TGCAGTGCTAGGGCCCTAACGGGGGCCGCGGATGAGCAGTTCTTC. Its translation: CSARALTGAADEQFF.

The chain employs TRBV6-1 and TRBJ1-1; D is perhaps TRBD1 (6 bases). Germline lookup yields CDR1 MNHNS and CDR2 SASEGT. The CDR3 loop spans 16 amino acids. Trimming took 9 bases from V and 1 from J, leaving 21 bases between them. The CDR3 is CARGHPRQDANTEAFF. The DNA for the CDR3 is TGTGCCAGAGGTCACCCGCGACAGGATGCGAACACTGAAGCTTTCTTT.